Presented here are 26 T cell receptor beta chains from one specimen sequenced in a study of blood T cell repertoires in COVID-19. The assay was immunoSEQ multiplex PCR, and TCRdb's table has in-frame clones only and misses some. The repertoire holds 100,000 or so clones, about four fifths seen once, with 15% in the top ten. Sequenced material: peripheral blood. The source of these receptors is an elderly woman with acute or convalescent COVID-19.

This chain connects TRBV7-8 to TRBJ2-1; tentative D call: TRBD2 (7 bases). V was clipped by 1 base and J by 0 bases, with 13 bases between them. The CDR3 contains 17 residues. The germline CDR1 and CDR2 sequences are SGHVS and FQNEAQ. The CDR3 coding sequence is TGTGCCAGCAGCTTAGGGGTAAGGGGGGGCTCCTACAATGAGCAGTTCTTC. This gives the protein CASSLGVRGGSYNEQFF.

This clone was picked up a small number of times. The chain carries TRBV5-4 and TRBJ2-3; 13 nucleotides align to TRBD2. This CDR3 contains 16 residues. CDR1 SGHNT and CDR2 YYREEE come from the germline V gene (reference sequence). Trimming at V came to 4 bases and at J to 8 bases, leaving 10 bases not matched to a gene. CDR3 sequence (DNA): TGTGCCAGCAGCCGAAAGGAACTAGCGGGAGGGATTACGCAGTATTTT. It yields the protein CASSRKELAGGITQYF.

This clone came up a few times. The chain is built from TRBV19 and TRBJ2-7; 9 positions match TRBD2. This CDR3 has 13 residues. The germline CDR1 and CDR2 sequences are LNHDA and SQIVND (reference sequence). Germline trimming cut 3 bases from V and 6 bases from J; bases unmatched to any gene: 3. As DNA, the CDR3 is TGTGCCAGTAGTATTCTAGCGGGACGCGAGCAGTACGTC. This gives the protein CASSILAGREQYV.

This chain links TRBV6-5 with TRBJ2-6; D might be TRBD2 (5 bases). CDR1 and CDR2 (germline): MNHEY, SVGAGI. With 10 bases removed from V and 5 bases from J, the gap between germline ends came to 15 bases. The length of the CDR3 is 14 residues. The CDR3 loop is CATDAAVWANVLTF. The CDR3 bases are TGTGCCACTGACGCAGCGGTATGGGCCAACGTCCTGACTTTC.

The CDR3 nucleotides read TGTGCCAGCTCCGAGAGAAGCGGTACCTACGAGCAGTACTTC. It encodes CASSERSGTYEQYF. The chain carries TRBV18 and TRBJ2-7, with a weak D call TRBD2 (5 bases). This CDR3 contains 14 residues. The V gene lost 6 bases and the J gene lost 2 bases, with 14 bases spanning the gap. Germline V gives CDR1 KGHSH, CDR2 LQKENI.

V and J are TRBV19 and TRBJ1-3; no definite D call. Per the germline V gene, CDR1 is LNHDA and CDR2 is SQIVND (reference sequence). CDR3 length: 15 residues. The V and J ends lost 6 bases and 0 bases respectively, with 12 bases between them. CDR3 sequence (DNA): TGTGCCAGTAGCGAATACATCGCCTCTGGAAACACCATATATTTT. Translated, it gives CASSEYIASGNTIYF.

The J gene is TRBJ2-1, the V gene TRBV7-2; 10 bases agree with TRBD2. The CDR3 runs to 14 residues. V lost 7 bases, J lost 4 bases, and 4 bases stayed unmatched. CDR1 and CDR2 from the germline V gene are SGHTA and FQGNSA. CDR3 coding DNA: TGTGCCAGCATTGAGCGGGGGGGTTACAATGAGCAGTTCTTC. It is translated as CASIERGGYNEQFF.

This chain connects TRBV5-4 to TRBJ2-1, with 7 bases aligning to TRBD2. V trimming: 2 bases; J trimming: 0 bases; junction bases outside the gene matches: 8. The CDR3 has 17 residues. In germline, CDR1 is SGHNT, CDR2 YYREEE (reference sequence). The CDR3 sequence is CASSFSLAASSYNEQFF. The CDR3 DNA follows: TGTGCCAGCAGCTTCTCTCTAGCGGCGAGCTCCTACAATGAGCAGTTCTTC.

The chain recombines TRBV29-1 with TRBJ2-3, with TRBD1 matching 8 bases. The germline V gene encodes CDR1 SQVTM and CDR2 ANQGSEA. This CDR3 is built from 13 residues. The trim removed 5 bases at V and 10 bases at J, leaving 11 bases unmatched. CDR3 protein: CSVQIRGQGSQYF. CDR3 coding DNA: TGCAGCGTTCAAATCAGGGGGCAAGGGTCGCAGTATTTT.

The J gene is TRBJ1-1, the V gene TRBV10-3, with 8 bases lining up with TRBD1. Trimming at V came to 6 bases and at J to 3 bases, leaving 3 bases not matched to a gene. CDR1 is ENHRY and CDR2 is SYGVKD in the germline V gene. The CDR3 is made up of 13 amino acids. DNA of the CDR3: TGTGCCATCAGGCCGACAGGGGACACTGAAGCTTTCTTT. Encoded protein: CAIRPTGDTEAFF.

This rearrangement joins TRBV7-2 to TRBJ1-2, with 7 bases that match TRBD1. Germline lookup yields CDR1 SGHTA and CDR2 FQGNSA. The length of the CDR3 is 14 residues. After removal of 1 base from V and 8 bases from J, the junction contained 7 bases not matched to a gene. CDR3 protein: CASSLVPQGGGYTF. The CDR3 bases are TGTGCCAGCAGCTTAGTCCCGCAGGGGGGCGGCTACACCTTC. The complete variable domain, with remaining parts taken from reference TRBV7-2 and TRBJ1-2, reads GAGVSQSPSNKVTEKGKDVELRCDPISGHTALYWYRQSLGQGLEFLIYFQGNSAPDKSGLPSDRFSAERTGGSVSTLTIQRTQQEDSAVYLCASSLVPQGGGYTFGSGTRLTVV.

V gene TRBV21-1 combines with J gene TRBJ2-3; the table gives TRBD1 as D, unverified against the DNA. TRBV21-1 constitutes a pseudogene. The CDR3 length is 17 residues. CDR3 coding DNA: TGTGCCAGCAGCAAAGCTTCGACAGGGTGGTCCACAGATACGCAGTATTTT. Encoded protein: CASSKASTGWSTDTQYF.

V and J are TRBV19 and TRBJ2-1, with TRBD2 matching over 7 bases. V was clipped by 6 bases and J by 2 bases; unmatched bases: 4. Per the germline V gene, CDR1 is LNHDA and CDR2 is SQIVND (reference sequence). The CDR3 extends over 14 amino acids. For the CDR3, the DNA is TGTGCCAGTAGGGCTAGCGGAACCTACAATGAGCAGTTCTTC. This gives the protein CASRASGTYNEQFF.

The V gene is TRBV11-2, the J gene TRBJ1-2; D is uncertain. V was shortened by 4 bases and J by 4 bases, with 7 bases between the two germline ends. The germline V gene encodes CDR1 SGHAT and CDR2 FQNNGV. The CDR3 runs 12 residues. The CDR3 here is CASSSGTYGYTF. The CDR3 DNA is TGTGCCAGCAGCTCAGGAACCTATGGCTACACCTTC.

The CDR3: CASFLASGNEQFF. CDR3 nucleotide sequence: TGTGCCAGCTTCCTAGCTAGTGGCAATGAGCAGTTCTTC. The V and J genes are TRBV5-4 and TRBJ2-1, with D perhaps matching TRBD2 (5 bases). The CDR3 is made up of 13 amino acids. In germline, CDR1 is SGHNT, CDR2 YYREEE (reference sequence). The ends were cut back, 7 bases at V and 6 bases at J, with 14 bases in the middle.

The rearrangement links TRBV5-4 to TRBJ2-3, with D perhaps TRBD1 (5 bases). This CDR3 is built from 14 residues. CDR1 is SGHNT and CDR2 is YYREEE in the germline V gene (reference sequence). V lost 3 bases to trimming and J lost 4 bases, with 12 bases between them. The CDR3 reads CASSSRVGADTQYF. In DNA form, the CDR3 reads TGTGCCAGCAGCTCCAGGGTGGGCGCAGATACGCAGTATTTT.

The rearrangement links TRBV9 to TRBJ1-3, with a tentative D call TRBD1 (6 bases). Per the germline V gene, CDR1 is SGDLS and CDR2 is YYNGEE. This CDR3 has 16 residues. Trimming removed 4 bases at V and 2 bases at J, with 16 bases between. Here the CDR3 reads CASSRNVGDTGNTIYF. As DNA, the CDR3 is TGTGCCAGCAGCCGGAATGTCGGGGACACTGGAAACACCATATATTTT.

This clone turned up a few times. This rearrangement joins TRBV27 to TRBJ2-5; 7 bases fit TRBD2. Trimming removed 2 bases from V and 5 bases from J; junction bases left unmatched: 5. Germline loops: CDR1 MNHEY, CDR2 SMNVEV (reference sequence). CDR3 length: 14 residues. The CDR3 DNA reads TGTGCCAGCAGTTTAGCGGGAGAGGGGGAGACCCAGTACTTC. Its translation: CASSLAGEGETQYF.

V gene TRBV5-1 combines with J gene TRBJ2-5; 7 bases are shared with TRBD1. Per germline, CDR1 SGHRS and CDR2 YFSETQ. This CDR3 has 15 amino acids. Trimming at V came to 0 bases and at J to 5 bases, leaving 7 bases not matched to a gene. CDR3 DNA: TGCGCCAGCAGCTTGGTCCCACAACAGGGGGAGACCCAGTACTTC. It translates to CASSLVPQQGETQYF.

The chain joins TRBV7-9 to TRBJ2-5; D is perhaps TRBD2 (5 bases). The CDR3 sequence is 16 residues long. The V gene's germline CDR1 is SEHNR and CDR2 FQNEAQ (reference sequence). The ends were cut back, 1 base at V and 4 bases at J, with 16 bases in the middle. CDR3 amino acids: CASSLGGSRPSETQYF. The CDR3 nucleotides read TGTGCCAGCAGCTTAGGCGGGTCCCGCCCTTCAGAGACCCAGTACTTC.

CDR3 amino acids: CASSPGFNNEQFF. In DNA form, the CDR3 reads TGTGCCAGCAGCCCCGGGTTCAACAATGAGCAGTTCTTC. The chain links TRBV7-9 to TRBJ2-1; no firm D call. V was pared by 5 bases and J by 5 bases, with 10 bases between. Germline lookup yields CDR1 SEHNR and CDR2 FQNEAQ (reference sequence). There are 13 residues in the CDR3.

The chain uses TRBV5-4 and TRBJ1-2, with D possibly matching TRBD1 (6 bases). The CDR3 covers 11 residues. Germline loops: CDR1 SGHNT, CDR2 YYREEE (reference sequence). The V end lost 5 bases, the J end lost 13 bases, and 15 bases lay between the germline ends. This CDR3 reads CASSSTGKATF. CDR3 in DNA: TGTGCCAGCAGTTCCACAGGGAAGGCCACCTTC.

The rearrangement uses TRBV5-4 and TRBJ1-1, with D perhaps TRBD1 (6 bases). Germline V gene lookup returns CDR1 SGHNT and CDR2 YYREEE (reference sequence). Trimming took 1 base from V and 4 from J, leaving 14 bases between them. The CDR3 totals 15 residues. The CDR3 region is CASSLFRGGGTEAFF. As DNA, the CDR3 is TGTGCCAGCAGCTTGTTTCGGGGGGGCGGCACTGAAGCTTTCTTT.

The genes are TRBV13 and TRBJ2-5; D is unclear. Germline CDR1 is PRHDT and CDR2 is FYEKMQ (reference sequence). Trimming removed 2 bases at V and 2 bases at J, with 9 bases between. CDR3 length: 14 amino acids. CDR3: CASSLFGSQETQYF. Here the CDR3 DNA reads TGTGCCAGCAGCTTATTTGGCTCACAAGAGACCCAGTACTTC.

J is TRBJ1-5 and V is TRBV6-2 or TRBV6-3; TRBD1 matches 8 bases. The V gene's germline CDR1 is MNHEY and CDR2 SVGEGT. The junction had 0 bases not matched to a gene; V was cut back by 5 bases and J by 6 bases. The CDR3 has 12 residues. CDR3 in DNA: TGTGCCAGCAGTACAGGGGGTCAGCCCCAGCATTTT. Translated: CASSTGGQPQHF.

The V call is TRBV29-1, the J call TRBJ2-3; 10 nucleotides line up with TRBD1. Losses at the gene ends were 3 bases for V and 1 base for J; bases not matched to a gene: 1. Germline loops: CDR1 SQVTM, CDR2 ANQGSEA. The CDR3 has 14 amino acids. The CDR3 bases are TGCAGCGTTGAGGGACAGGGGCGCACAGATACGCAGTATTTT. Translating it yields CSVEGQGRTDTQYF.